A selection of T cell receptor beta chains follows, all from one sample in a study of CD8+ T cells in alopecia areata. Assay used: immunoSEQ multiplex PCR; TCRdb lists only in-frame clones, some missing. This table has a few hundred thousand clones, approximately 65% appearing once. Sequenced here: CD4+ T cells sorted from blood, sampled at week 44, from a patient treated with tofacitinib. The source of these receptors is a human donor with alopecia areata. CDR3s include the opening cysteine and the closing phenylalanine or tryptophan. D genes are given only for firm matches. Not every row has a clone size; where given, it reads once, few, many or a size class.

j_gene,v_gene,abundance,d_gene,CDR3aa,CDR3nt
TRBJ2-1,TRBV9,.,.,CASSRGSSYNEQFF,TGTGCCAGCAGCCGGGGGAGCTCCTACAATGAGCAGTTCTTC
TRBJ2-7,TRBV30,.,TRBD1,CAWISPGQGGFEQYF,TGTGCCTGGATTTCGCCGGGACAGGGAGGCTTCGAGCAGTACTTC
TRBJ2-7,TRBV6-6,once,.,CASSYVDEQYF,TGTGCCAGCAGTTATGTGGACGAGCAGTACTTC
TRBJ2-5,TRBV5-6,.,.,CASSWGVGEETQYF,TGTGCCAGCAGCTGGGGAGTAGGGGAAGAGACCCAGTACTTC
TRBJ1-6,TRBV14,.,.,CASSQGGNNSPLHF,TGTGCCAGCAGCCAAGGAGGGAATAATTCACCCCTCCACTTT
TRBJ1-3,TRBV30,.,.,CAWIGLSGNTIYF,TGTGCCTGGATAGGTCTCTCTGGAAACACCATATATTTT
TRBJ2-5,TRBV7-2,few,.,CASSLPVEETQYF,TGTGCCAGCAGCTTACCAGTGGAAGAGACCCAGTACTTC
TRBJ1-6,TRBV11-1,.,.,CASSSLNSPLHF,TGTGCCAGCAGCTCGTTAAATTCACCCCTCCACTTT
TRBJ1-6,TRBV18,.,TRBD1,CASSPAETGRSSPLHF,TGTGCCAGCTCACCTGCCGAGACAGGGCGTTCTTCACCCCTCCACTTT
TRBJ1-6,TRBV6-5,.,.,CASSSFRNSPLHF,TGTGCCAGCAGTTCCTTCAGGAATTCACCCCTCCACTTT
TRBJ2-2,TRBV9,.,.,CASSGPGTLTGELFF,TGTGCCAGCAGCGGACCCGGGACTCTAACCGGGGAGCTGTTTTTT
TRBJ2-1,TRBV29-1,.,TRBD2,CSVAASGVFSDEQFF,TGCAGCGTTGCTGCTAGCGGGGTTTTTTCAGATGAGCAGTTCTTC
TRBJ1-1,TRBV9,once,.,CASSVASGGPTEAFF,TGTGCCAGCAGCGTAGCTAGTGGGGGTCCCACTGAAGCTTTCTTT
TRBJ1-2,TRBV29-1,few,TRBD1,CSGGQGESYGYTF,TGCAGCGGGGGACAGGGGGAGAGCTATGGCTACACCTTC
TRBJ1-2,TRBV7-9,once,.,CASSPYRGLQNYGYTF,TGTGCCAGCAGCCCCTATCGGGGTCTCCAAAACTATGGCTACACCTTC
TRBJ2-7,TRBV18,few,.,CASSPSGAKYEQYF,TGTGCCAGCTCACCATCCGGGGCCAAATACGAGCAGTACTTC
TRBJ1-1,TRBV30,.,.,CACTLNTEAFF,TGTGCCTGTACCTTGAACACTGAAGCTTTCTTT
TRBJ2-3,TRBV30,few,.,CAWSGPDTQYF,TGTGCCTGGAGTGGGCCAGATACGCAGTATTTT
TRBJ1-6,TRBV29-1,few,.,CSVAERGFGLHF,TGCAGCGTGGCAGAAAGGGGTTTCGGCCTCCACTTT
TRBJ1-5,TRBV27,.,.,CASSSDRSNQPQHF,TGTGCCAGCAGTTCGGACAGAAGCAATCAGCCCCAGCATTTT
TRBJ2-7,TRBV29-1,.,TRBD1,CSVRTGSHEQYF,TGCAGCGTTCGGACAGGGTCCCACGAGCAGTACTTC
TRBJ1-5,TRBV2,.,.,CASSEVGGFGNQPQHF,TGTGCCAGCAGTGAGGTGGGAGGGTTTGGCAATCAGCCCCAGCATTTT
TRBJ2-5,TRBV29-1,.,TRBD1,CSVNPPDRGRETQYF,TGCAGCGTAAACCCACCCGACAGGGGGCGAGAGACCCAGTACTTC
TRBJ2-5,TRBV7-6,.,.,CASSLGSGVWEETQYF,TGTGCCAGCAGCTTAGGTTCAGGGGTTTGGGAAGAGACCCAGTACTTC
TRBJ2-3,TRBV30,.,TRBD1,CAWSQTGGTDTQYF,TGTGCCTGGAGCCAGACAGGGGGCACAGATACGCAGTATTTT
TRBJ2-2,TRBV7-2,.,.,CASSLSSQVGTGELFF,TGTGCCAGCAGCTTATCTTCACAGGTTGGCACCGGGGAGCTGTTTTTT
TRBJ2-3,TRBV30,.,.,CAWTPAASGTDTQYF,TGTGCCTGGACCCCGGCGGCTAGCGGCACAGATACGCAGTATTTT
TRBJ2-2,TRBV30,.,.,CACPPRRRGGTGELFF,TGTGCCTGCCCCCCTCGGCGGAGGGGCGGAACCGGGGAGCTGTTTTTT
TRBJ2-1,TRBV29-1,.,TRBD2,CSVGPRFGGGYNEQFF,TGCAGCGTTGGACCTCGTTTTGGCGGGGGGTACAATGAGCAGTTCTTC
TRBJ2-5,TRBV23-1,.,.,CASSLIQETQYF,TGCGCCAGCAGTCTGATACAAGAGACCCAGTACTTC
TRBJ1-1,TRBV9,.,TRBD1,CASSQTGQGGTEAFF,TGTGCCAGCAGCCAAACCGGACAGGGTGGAACTGAAGCTTTCTTT
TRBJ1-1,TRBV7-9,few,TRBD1,CASIKTGTNTEAFF,TGTGCCAGCATCAAGACAGGGACGAACACTGAAGCTTTCTTT
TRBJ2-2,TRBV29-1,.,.,CSVGSNTGELFF,TGCAGCGTGGGTTCAAACACCGGGGAGCTGTTTTTT
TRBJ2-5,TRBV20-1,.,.,CSARLGETQYF,TGCAGTGCTAGGTTAGGGGAGACCCAGTACTTC
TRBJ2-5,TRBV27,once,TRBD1,CASSAQGASGETQYF,TGTGCCAGCAGCGCACAGGGGGCATCAGGAGAGACCCAGTACTTC
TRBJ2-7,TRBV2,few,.,CASRKIGDQAGEQYF,TGTGCCAGCAGGAAGATAGGAGATCAGGCGGGCGAGCAGTACTTC
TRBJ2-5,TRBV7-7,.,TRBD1,CASSADRVETQYF,TGTGCCAGCAGCGCGGACAGGGTAGAGACCCAGTACTTC
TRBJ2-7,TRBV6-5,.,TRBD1,CASSMATGNYEQYF,TGTGCCAGCAGTATGGCGACAGGGAACTACGAGCAGTACTTC